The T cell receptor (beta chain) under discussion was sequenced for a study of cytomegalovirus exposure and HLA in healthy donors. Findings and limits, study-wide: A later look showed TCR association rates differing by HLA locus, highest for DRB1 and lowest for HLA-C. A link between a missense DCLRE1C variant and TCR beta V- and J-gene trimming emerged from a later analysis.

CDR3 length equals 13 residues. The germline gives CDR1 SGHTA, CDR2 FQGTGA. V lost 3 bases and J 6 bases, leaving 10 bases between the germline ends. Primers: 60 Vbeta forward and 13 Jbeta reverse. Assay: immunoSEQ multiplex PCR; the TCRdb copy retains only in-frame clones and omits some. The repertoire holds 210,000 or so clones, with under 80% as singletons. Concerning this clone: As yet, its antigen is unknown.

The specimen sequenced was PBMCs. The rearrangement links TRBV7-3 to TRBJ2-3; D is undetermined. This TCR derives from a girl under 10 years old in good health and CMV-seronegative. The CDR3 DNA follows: TGTGCCAGCAGCTTCAAACCGGGTGATACGCAGTATTTT. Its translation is CASSFKPGDTQYF.